These 24 T cell receptor beta chains came from one sample sequenced in a study of blood T cells in healthy people across ages. A J-beta primer mix and a sample-barcoded 5' primer were used in a second PCR of roughly 7 to 12 cycles. TCRdb redid the calling of the 5' RACE reads with MiXCR, one entry per CDR3 protein. The table includes roughly 640,000 distinct CDR3 sequences, roughly 30% detected once. Sequenced input: blood. The receptors originated from a woman aged 80 or older in good health.

This clonotype appeared many times. The chain combines TRBV3-1 with TRBJ1-5; the D is unclear. The CDR3 spans 14 residues. Germline CDR1 is LGHDT and CDR2 is YNNKEL (reference sequence). Trimming shortened V by 4 bases and J by 1 base, and 8 bases separated the two germline ends. The CDR3 nucleotides are TGTGCCAGCAGCCCCGGACCGAGCAATCAGCCCCAGCATTTT. This encodes CASSPGPSNQPQHF. The entire variable domain, with the rest obtained from reference TRBV3-1 and TRBJ1-5, is as follows: DTAVSQTPKYLVTQMGNDKSIKCEQNLGHDTMYWYKQDSKKFLKIMFSYNNKELIINETVPNRFSPKSPDKAHLNLHINSLELGDSAVYFCASSPGPSNQPQHFGDGTRLSIL.

This clonotype occurred many times. The chain combines TRBV6-5 with TRBJ2-1; 9 nucleotides match TRBD2. V gave up 4 bases and J gave up 8 bases; unmatched junction bases: 12. CDR1 is MNHEY, CDR2 SVGAGI, per germline. This CDR3 is built from 16 residues. CDR3: CASSSLSSGVFDEQFF. Written as DNA, the CDR3 is TGTGCCAGCAGTTCACTATCTAGCGGGGTTTTCGATGAGCAGTTCTTC.

The sample holds many counts of this clonotype. V usage is TRBV20-1 and J usage is TRBJ1-2; the D gene is possibly TRBD1 (6 bases). The CDR3 runs to 16 residues. The germline V gene has CDR1 DFQATT and CDR2 SNEGSKA (reference sequence). Between the trimmed V and J ends, which lost 1 base and 8 bases, there was a span of 23 bases. CDR3 DNA: TGCAGTGCTAGAGGACAGGAATTTCGGGGGATAGGCGGCTACACCTTC. As protein: CSARGQEFRGIGGYTF.

This clonotype came up many times. The chain uses TRBV7-2 and TRBJ1-1; 11 nucleotides match TRBD1. This CDR3 comprises 17 residues. CDR1 is SGHTA, CDR2 FQGNSA, per germline. V gave up 5 bases and J gave up 1 base; unmatched junction bases: 9. CDR3 protein: CASSPTRTGGGNTEAFF. CDR3 DNA: TGTGCCAGCAGCCCCACCCGGACAGGGGGCGGGAACACTGAAGCTTTCTTT.

This clonotype was observed at least ten times. The rearrangement links TRBV20-1 to TRBJ2-7; TRBD1 matches 9 bases. V shed 5 bases, J shed 7 bases, and the junction held 3 bases outside the gene matches. CDR3 size: 11 residues. Per the germline V gene, CDR1 is DFQATT and CDR2 is SNEGSKA (reference sequence). The CDR3 loop is CSAHRGREQYF. The DNA for the CDR3 is TGCAGTGCTCACAGGGGGCGAGAGCAGTACTTC.

This chain connects TRBV9 to TRBJ2-1; D may be TRBD1 or TRBD2 (5 bases each). The DNA end is more similar to TRBJ2-7, so the J call may be wrong. The CDR3 totals 15 residues. CDR1 is SGDLS, CDR2 YYNGEE, per germline. CDR3 DNA sequence: TGTGCCAGCAGCCCTGCAGGGAGCTCCTACAATGAGCAGTACTTC. It translates to CASSPAGSSYNEQYF.

V and J are TRBV20-1 and TRBJ2-5; 8 bases fit TRBD1. Trimming at V came to 3 bases and at J to 2 bases, leaving 8 bases not matched to a gene. The CDR3 loop spans 15 amino acids. Germline CDR1 DFQATT, CDR2 SNEGSKA (reference sequence). CDR3 sequence (DNA): TGCAGTGCTAGCCCGGGACAGGCCAAACAAGAGACCCAGTACTTC. This sequence encodes CSASPGQAKQETQYF.

The chain carries TRBV5-1 and TRBJ1-2, with D perhaps TRBD1 (5 bases). Germline CDR1 reads SGHRS; CDR2 reads YFSETQ. Trimming removed 3 bases from V and 3 bases from J, with 18 bases in between. This CDR3 has 16 amino acids. The CDR3 spells CASSSGGVSLDYGYTF. CDR3 DNA sequence: TGCGCCAGCAGCTCGGGGGGGGTGTCACTCGACTATGGCTACACCTTC.

The chain combines TRBV12-3 or TRBV12-4 with TRBJ1-2; TRBD1 aligns across 9 bases. J gave up 0 bases and V 7 bases, and 6 bases lay outside the gene matches. This CDR3 is built from 15 residues. The CDR3 sequence: CASTWTGAANYGYTF. CDR3 coding DNA: TGTGCCAGCACATGGACAGGGGCGGCTAACTATGGCTACACCTTC.

As DNA, the CDR3 is TGTGCCAGCAGTGAATTTGGACAGGGTTTGGCCTCCAATCAGCCCCAGCATTTT. As protein: CASSEFGQGLASNQPQHF. The J gene is TRBJ1-5, the V gene TRBV2, with TRBD1 identical over 8 bases. The V gene end was trimmed by 2 bases and the J gene end by 3 bases; junction bases not matched to a gene: 12. Per germline, CDR1 SNHLY and CDR2 FYNNEI. The CDR3 runs to 18 residues.

The V gene is TRBV6-6, the J gene TRBJ1-3; D unclear. This CDR3 comprises 15 residues. Germline CDR1 reads MNHNY; CDR2 reads SVGAGI (reference sequence). V shed 2 bases and J shed 0 bases, with 8 bases lying between them. The CDR3 nucleotides read TGTGCCAGCAGTTACCGGACGGCCTCTGGAAACACCATATATTTT. This codes for CASSYRTASGNTIYF.

The chain links TRBV30 to TRBJ2-3; TRBD2 is a possible D gene (7 bases). The germline V gene has CDR1 GTSNPN and CDR2 SVGIG (reference sequence). The V and J ends lost 5 bases and 5 bases respectively, with 20 bases between them. The CDR3 is 15 amino acids. As DNA, the CDR3 is TGTGCCTGGGGGACGGGGGGCCCGTCGGAAGATACGCAGTATTTT. Residues: CAWGTGGPSEDTQYF.

On this clonotype: One base away lies a much larger clone, so this may be a sequencing read error. The chain combines TRBV20-1 with TRBJ1-1; D ambiguous. Germline lookup yields CDR1 DFQATT and CDR2 SNEGSKA (reference sequence). V gave up 0 bases and J gave up 1 base, with 9 bases separating them. The CDR3 loop spans 14 amino acids. The CDR3 loop reads CSAREYYRNTEAFF. CDR3 bases: TGCAGTGCTAGAGAATACTACAGGAACACTGAAGCTTTCTTT.

This clonotype has just a few counts. V is TRBV11-2 and J is TRBJ1-6, with D possibly TRBD1 on 5 matching bases. The CDR3 has 16 residues. V was cut by 1 base and J by 9 bases, with 16 bases left in between. Germline lookup yields CDR1 SGHAT and CDR2 FQNNGV. This chain's CDR3 is CASSLAGGILPSPLHF. In nucleotides, the CDR3 is TGTGCCAGCAGCTTAGCGGGGGGAATTCTACCTTCACCCCTCCACTTT.

Only a few counts were recorded for this clonotype. A much larger clonotype is one base distant, so this may be a read error. This chain joins TRBV10-3 and TRBJ2-1; D is undetermined. Matching the DNA end better, TRBJ2-7 makes the J call doubtful. The CDR3 extends over 12 amino acids. Germline V lookup: CDR1 ENHRY, CDR2 SYGVKD. This CDR3 is CAISEGDNEQYF. For the CDR3, the DNA is TGTGCCATCAGTGAGGGGGATAATGAGCAGTACTTC.

Concerning this clonotype: At one end, the junction sequence differs from germline, possibly due to a read error. The V call is TRBV5-1, the J call TRBJ2-3, with D possibly TRBD2 on 6 matching bases. This CDR3 contains 14 residues. In germline, CDR1 is SGHRS, CDR2 YFSETQ. The CDR3 coding sequence is TGCGCCAGCAGCAGATCCGGGTCGGGGGATACGCGGTATTTT. Translating gives CASSRSGSGDTRYF.

This clonotype has a single count. The chain uses TRBV6-1 and TRBJ1-1, with 7 bases fitting TRBD1. The V and J ends lost 0 bases and 4 bases, in that order; junction bases with no gene match: 5. CDR3 length: 15 residues. In germline, CDR1 is MNHNS, CDR2 SASEGT. The CDR3 is CASSEAQGVVTEAFF. Written as DNA, the CDR3 is TGTGCCAGCAGTGAAGCGCAGGGGGTAGTCACTGAAGCTTTCTTT.

The rearrangement links TRBV20-1 to TRBJ2-7; 7 bases align to TRBD2. Germline trimming cut 6 bases from V and 0 bases from J; bases unmatched to any gene: 8. The CDR3 is made up of 14 amino acids. Looked up from germline, CDR1 is DFQATT and CDR2 is SNEGSKA (reference sequence). The chain's CDR3 is CSAYRTSLSYEQYF. CDR3 nucleotides: TGCAGTGCCTACCGGACTAGTCTCTCCTACGAGCAGTACTTC.

The CDR3 loop is CASSRHWDGGTGELFF. CDR3 DNA sequence: TGTGCCAGCAGCCGACATTGGGACGGGGGTACCGGGGAGCTGTTTTTT. The V gene is TRBV5-5, the J gene TRBJ2-2, with a tentative D call TRBD2 (6 bases). V was shortened by 4 bases and J by 5 bases, with 18 bases between the two germline ends. The germline V gene has CDR1 SGHKS and CDR2 YYEKEE (reference sequence). The CDR3 loop spans 16 amino acids.

V usage is TRBV5-1 and J usage is TRBJ2-2, with D hard to call. Trimming took 0 bases from V and 5 from J, leaving 11 bases between them. Germline lookup yields CDR1 SGHRS and CDR2 YFSETQ. This CDR3 is built from 15 residues. CDR3 DNA: TGCGCCAGCAGCTTGGGAGCACATCAAACCGGGGAGCTGTTTTTT. Translation gives CASSLGAHQTGELFF.

J is TRBJ1-2 and V is TRBV7-2; 10 bases align to TRBD1. Germline V gives CDR1 SGHTA, CDR2 FQGNSA. The CDR3 is 15 residues long. The junction had 9 bases not matched to a gene; V was cut back by 3 bases and J by 8 bases. The CDR3 sequence is CASSFKATGGLGYTF. CDR3 in DNA: TGTGCCAGCAGCTTCAAAGCGACAGGGGGCCTCGGCTACACCTTC. The whole variable domain, filled in from reference TRBV7-2 and TRBJ1-2, reads GAGVSQSPSNKVTEKGKDVELRCDPISGHTALYWYRQSLGQGLEFLIYFQGNSAPDKSGLPSDRFSAERTGGSVSTLTIQRTQQEDSAVYLCASSFKATGGLGYTFGSGTRLTVV.

This clonotype was counted many times. This chain joins TRBV15 and TRBJ2-7; 11 nucleotides line up with TRBD1. Trimming took 0 bases from V and 6 from J; bases not matched to a gene: 4. This CDR3 is built from 15 residues. CDR1 is LNHNV and CDR2 is YYDKDF in the germline V gene (reference sequence). The CDR3 sequence is CATSREGQGESEQYF. DNA of the CDR3: TGTGCCACCAGCAGAGAGGGACAGGGGGAGAGCGAGCAGTACTTC.

As concerns this clonotype: A much larger clone differs from this one at a single base, so this may be a read error. The chain joins TRBV12-3 or TRBV12-4 to TRBJ2-3; D not certain. The CDR3 is 12 amino acids. Trimming left V 5 bases short and J 6 bases short, with 9 bases between. CDR3 residues: CASSPSWDTQYF. As DNA, the CDR3 is TGTGCCAGCAGTCCATCCTGGGATACGCAGTATTTT.

This clonotype occurred many times. The CDR3 protein is CSAVNPTVGGLSYNEQFF. CDR3 in DNA: TGCAGTGCTGTCAACCCAACTGTGGGGGGGCTCTCCTACAATGAGCAGTTCTTC. The rearrangement links TRBV20-1 to TRBJ2-1; TRBD2 might be the D (7 bases). Germline values: CDR1 DFQATT, CDR2 SNEGSKA (reference sequence). CDR3 length: 18 residues. V was clipped by 5 bases and J by 0 bases, with 23 bases between them.